This T cell receptor (beta chain) derives from a study of blood T cells in healthy people across ages. Study-wide results and caveats: The fall in TCR beta diversity per million T cells was roughly linear with age. Whereas aged donors had fewer naive CD4+ cells, long-lived donors had more of them and higher diversity.

Every sample gave at least 5 micrograms of total RNA when it was extracted. This clonotype was recorded a few times. Its antigen is unidentified. Next came a second PCR, run for about 6 to 11 cycles, which used a sample-barcoded 5' primer along with a J-beta primer mix. From the 5' RACE reads, TCRdb called clonotypes with MiXCR, one entry per CDR3 protein. In the table there are about 900,000 distinct CDR3 sequences, less than 80% of which are singletons. CDR1 is DFQATT and CDR2 is SNEGSKA in the germline V gene (reference sequence). The CDR3 runs to 16 residues. Trimming removed 1 base from V and 5 bases from J; junction bases left unmatched: 11.

Source material: blood. The receptor comes from a man aged 25 to 40 in good health. The chain employs TRBV20-1 and TRBJ2-3, with 8 bases aligning to TRBD1. CDR3 DNA: TGCAGTGCTAGAGGGGTCGGCAGGGGGCTAGGAGATACGCAGTATTTT. Its translation: CSARGVGRGLGDTQYF.